Below, 26 T cell receptor beta chains from the same sample are listed, as sequenced in a study of blood T cell repertoires in COVID-19. The repertoire was sequenced with immunoSEQ multiplex PCR; TCRdb's copy has only in-frame clones and lacks some. This sample has 240,000 or so clones, with about 90% found just once. The sample was PBMCs or T cells enriched from blood (not recorded which). Receptors originate from a man aged 45 to 65 who had been exposed to COVID-19.

V usage is TRBV7-2 and J usage is TRBJ1-5, with D tentatively TRBD1 (6 bases). Germline values: CDR1 SGHTA, CDR2 FQGNSA. Trimming removed 4 bases at V and 1 base at J, with 8 bases between. The CDR3 extends over 14 amino acids. The CDR3 DNA follows: TGTGCCAGCAGCTCACAGGGCAGCAATCAGCCCCAGCATTTT. The encoded protein is CASSSQGSNQPQHF.

This chain uses TRBV11-3 with TRBJ1-5; a weak D match, TRBD1 (5 bases). Trimming left V 5 bases short and J 2 bases short, with 13 bases between. Germline CDR1 SGHNT, CDR2 YENEEA. This CDR3 contains 15 residues. The CDR3 DNA follows: TGTGCCAGCAGCGTTAGGGGTCGCGGCAATCAGCCCCAGCATTTT. Translation: CASSVRGRGNQPQHF. The variable domain in full, completed from reference TRBV11-3 and TRBJ1-5, reads EAGVVQSPRYKIIEKKQPVAFWCNPISGHNTLYWYLQNLGQGPELLIRYENEEAVDDSQLPKDRFSAERLKGVDSTLKIQPAELGDSAVYLCASSVRGRGNQPQHFGDGTRLSIL.

The chain couples TRBV11-3 to TRBJ1-1, with D tentatively TRBD1 (6 bases). Germline CDR1 and CDR2: SGHNT and YENEEA. Trimming cost V 2 bases and J 4 bases, with 14 bases left between them. This CDR3 is built from 15 residues. The CDR3 coding sequence is TGTGCCAGCAGCTTATATGGAGGACAGTCCACTGAAGCTTTCTTT. It specifies CASSLYGGQSTEAFF. Together with reference TRBV11-3 and TRBJ1-1, the CDR3 gives the full variable domain: EAGVVQSPRYKIIEKKQPVAFWCNPISGHNTLYWYLQNLGQGPELLIRYENEEAVDDSQLPKDRFSAERLKGVDSTLKIQPAELGDSAVYLCASSLYGGQSTEAFFGQGTRLTVV.

V is TRBV7-3 and J is TRBJ2-3; 15 bases agree with TRBD2. The CDR3 consists of 18 residues. V shed 4 bases, J shed 4 bases, and the junction held 9 bases outside the gene matches. In germline, CDR1 is SGHTA, CDR2 FQGTGA. In DNA form, the CDR3 reads TGTGCCAGCAGCTCTCCCGGGACTAGCGGGGGGTTCGCAGATACGCAGTATTTT. Residues: CASSSPGTSGGFADTQYF.

CDR3: CASSVQAGGNSPLHF. The CDR3 DNA reads as TGTGCCAGCAGCGTTCAGGCCGGGGGAAATTCACCCCTCCACTTT. V and J are TRBV9 and TRBJ1-6; a possible D gene is TRBD1 (5 bases). CDR3 length equals 15 residues. Germline V gene data show CDR1 as SGDLS and CDR2 as YYNGEE. V shed 2 bases and J shed 7 bases, with 13 bases lying between them.

The V and J genes are TRBV19 and TRBJ1-2; 10 bases are shared with TRBD1. Germline lookup yields CDR1 LNHDA and CDR2 SQIVND (reference sequence). V gave up 10 bases and J gave up 0 bases; unmatched junction bases: 11. There are 16 residues in the CDR3. The CDR3 DNA sequence: TGTGCCACTTGGGACAGGGGCCGTGGTCCTAACTATGGCTACACCTTC. Protein product: CATWDRGRGPNYGYTF.

The chain combines TRBV5-1 with TRBJ2-5, with D maybe TRBD2 (5 bases). Trimming cost V 0 bases and J 5 bases, with 11 bases left between them. Germline V gene data show CDR1 as SGHRS and CDR2 as YFSETQ. This CDR3 has 14 amino acids. The CDR3 DNA follows: TGCGCCAGCAGCTTGGCCTTGAGAGGGGAGACCCAGTACTTC. It yields the protein CASSLALRGETQYF. Together with reference TRBV5-1 and TRBJ2-5, the CDR3 gives the full variable domain: KAGVTQTPRYLIKTRGQQVTLSCSPISGHRSVSWYQQTPGQGLQFLFEYFSETQRNKGNFPGRFSGRQFSNSRSEMNVSTLELGDSALYLCASSLALRGETQYFGPGTRLLVL.

This chain connects TRBV14 to TRBJ2-1; 8 nucleotides align to TRBD1. V gave up 4 bases and J gave up 4 bases; unmatched junction bases: 15. CDR3 length: 18 residues. Per the germline V gene, CDR1 is SGHDN and CDR2 is FVKESK. The chain's CDR3 is CASSPVLFQGARYNEQFF. The CDR3 region has the DNA TGTGCCAGCAGCCCGGTCCTCTTCCAGGGGGCGCGATACAATGAGCAGTTCTTC.

This chain connects TRBV18 to TRBJ1-2; perhaps TRBD1 as D (6 bases). CDR3 length: 18 amino acids. V lost 2 bases to trimming and J lost 4 bases, with 23 bases between them. Germline CDR1 is KGHSH and CDR2 is LQKENI. CDR3 sequence: CASSPSFSGTSHSYGYTF. DNA of the CDR3: TGTGCCAGCTCACCATCTTTTTCCGGGACATCCCATAGCTATGGCTACACCTTC.

This chain links TRBV5-1 with TRBJ2-5; 8 bases map to TRBD1. The germline CDR1 and CDR2 sequences are SGHRS and YFSETQ. The V gene end was trimmed by 4 bases and the J gene end by 3 bases; junction bases not matched to a gene: 8. The CDR3 spans 15 residues. CDR3 residues: CASSETTGVEETQYF. The CDR3 nucleotides are TGCGCCAGCAGCGAAACGACAGGGGTTGAAGAGACCCAGTACTTC. The full variable domain, its missing parts supplied by reference TRBV5-1 and TRBJ2-5, is KAGVTQTPRYLIKTRGQQVTLSCSPISGHRSVSWYQQTPGQGLQFLFEYFSETQRNKGNFPGRFSGRQFSNSRSEMNVSTLELGDSALYLCASSETTGVEETQYFGPGTRLLVL.

This rearrangement joins TRBV5-1 to TRBJ2-2, with 14 bases identical to TRBD2. The CDR3 has 17 residues. Germline V lookup: CDR1 SGHRS, CDR2 YFSETQ. With V trimmed by 4 bases and J by 6 bases, 8 bases remained unmatched. CDR3 bases: TGCGCCAGCAGCCCCCAACCGACTAGCGGGGGGGCCGGGGAGCTGTTTTTT. It is translated as CASSPQPTSGGAGELFF.

The J gene is TRBJ2-5, the V gene TRBV7-2, with D maybe TRBD1 (6 bases). Germline-derived CDR1 and CDR2 are SGHTA and FQGNSA. The CDR3 is 14 residues long. V lost 2 bases and J 4 bases, leaving 11 bases between the germline ends. The CDR3 DNA reads TGTGCCAGCAGCTTAAACAGGGAGTTAGAGACCCAGTACTTC. Translation: CASSLNRELETQYF.

In its sample, this clone was seen once. The chain has TRBV5-4 and TRBJ1-4; D perhaps matches TRBD1 (5 bases). The germline CDR1 and CDR2 sequences are SGHNT and YYREEE (reference sequence). This CDR3 spans 16 amino acids. The ends were cut back, 1 base at V and 5 bases at J, with 15 bases in the middle. CDR3 amino acids: CASSLWGGSGNEKLFF. In DNA, the CDR3 is TGTGCCAGCAGCTTGTGGGGGGGGTCAGGAAATGAAAAACTGTTTTTT.

The genes are TRBV7-2 and TRBJ2-1, with TRBD2 matching 8 bases. V dropped 3 bases and J dropped 0; count of bases not matched to a gene: 7. The CDR3 contains 17 residues. Germline-derived CDR1 and CDR2 are SGHTA and FQGNSA. The CDR3 coding sequence is TGTGCCAGCAGCTTTCTGGCGGGGGGAACCTCCTACAATGAGCAGTTCTTC. Its translation: CASSFLAGGTSYNEQFF.

In this sample, this clone turned up once. The V call is TRBV28, the J call TRBJ2-4; the D gene is possibly TRBD1 (5 bases). Germline-derived CDR1 and CDR2 are MDHEN and SYDVKM. V lost 6 bases and J 1 base, leaving 13 bases between the germline ends. The CDR3 is 15 amino acids. The CDR3 loop is CASRSGSFAKNIQYF. In nucleotides, the CDR3 is TGTGCCAGCAGATCAGGGTCTTTCGCCAAAAACATTCAGTACTTC. Looking up the rest from reference TRBV28 and TRBJ2-4 gives the full variable domain: DVKVTQSSRYLVKRTGEKVFLECVQDMDHENMFWYRQDPGLGLRLIYFSYDVKMKEKGDIPEGYSVSREKKERFSLILESASTNQTSMYLCASRSGSFAKNIQYFGAGTRLSVL.

The rearrangement uses TRBV11-3 and TRBJ1-6; 7 nucleotides align to TRBD1. CDR1 is SGHNT, CDR2 YENEEA, per germline. V dropped 5 bases and J dropped 6; count of bases not matched to a gene: 7. The CDR3 covers 15 residues. In DNA, the CDR3 is TGTGCCAGCAGCGCGGGACAGATCGGTAATTCACCCCTCCACTTT. It translates to CASSAGQIGNSPLHF.

The V gene is TRBV7-9, the J gene TRBJ2-2; D might be TRBD2 (7 bases). This CDR3 contains 16 residues. The V end was cut by 1 base, the J end by 5 bases, with 14 bases between. Germline lookup yields CDR1 SEHNR and CDR2 FQNEAQ (reference sequence). The CDR3 DNA follows: TGTGCCAGCAGCTTAGGATCGGGGGGCCATACCGGGGAGCTGTTTTTT. Its protein product is CASSLGSGGHTGELFF. Filled out from reference TRBV7-9 and TRBJ2-2, the complete variable domain reads DTGVSQNPRHKITKRGQNVTFRCDPISEHNRLYWYRQTLGQGPEFLTYFQNEAQLEKSRLLSDRFSAERPKGSFSTLEIQRTEQGDSAMYLCASSLGSGGHTGELFFGEGSRLTVL.

The rearrangement links TRBV11-3 to TRBJ2-3; possibly TRBD2 for D (6 bases). Deletions cut 1 base from V and 2 bases from J, with 16 bases between. The CDR3 consists of 17 residues. Germline assignment: CDR1 SGHNT and CDR2 YENEEA. The CDR3 DNA follows: TGTGCCAGCAGCTTAGGGAGCCTAGCGATAACCACAGATACGCAGTATTTT. Amino acids: CASSLGSLAITTDTQYF.

The rearrangement uses TRBV5-5 and TRBJ2-1; TRBD1 matches 9 bases. Germline V CDR1 and CDR2: SGHKS, YYEKEE (reference sequence). The CDR3 sequence is 15 residues long. J was trimmed by 9 bases and V by 2 bases; bases with no gene match: 9. The CDR3 is CASSLTGQGFREQFF. DNA of the CDR3: TGTGCCAGCAGCTTAACGGGACAGGGTTTTCGTGAGCAGTTCTTC.

This sequence joins TRBV5-6 and TRBJ1-1, with 9 bases identical to TRBD1. After removal of 4 bases from V and 8 bases from J, the junction contained 9 bases not matched to a gene. Germline lookup yields CDR1 SGHDT and CDR2 YYEEEE. The CDR3 sequence is 14 residues long. This CDR3 reads CASSQTGGQPEAFF. The CDR3 DNA is TGTGCCAGCAGCCAGACAGGGGGGCAGCCGGAAGCTTTCTTT.

The chain employs TRBV19 and TRBJ1-1; D ambiguous. This CDR3 region has 15 residues. V was pared by 7 bases and J by 0 bases, with 15 bases between. Germline assignment: CDR1 LNHDA and CDR2 SQIVND (reference sequence). CDR3 sequence reads: CASNRQFGLNTEAFF. The CDR3 DNA follows: TGTGCCAGTAACCGCCAGTTCGGGTTGAACACTGAAGCTTTCTTT.

J is TRBJ1-2 and V is TRBV28, with a weak D call TRBD1 (5 bases). This CDR3 contains 14 residues. Trimming shortened V by 7 bases and J by 6 bases, and 18 bases separated the two germline ends. Germline V CDR1 and CDR2: MDHEN, SYDVKM. The CDR3 here is CASTPSRGADGYTF. CDR3 in DNA: TGTGCCAGCACTCCAAGTAGGGGCGCCGATGGCTACACCTTC.

The gene calls are TRBV19 and TRBJ2-3, with 10 bases identical to TRBD1. The CDR3 totals 15 residues. Germline trimming cut 6 bases from V and 3 bases from J; bases unmatched to any gene: 6. Germline V gene lookup returns CDR1 LNHDA and CDR2 SQIVND (reference sequence). The CDR3 spells CASRRQGAQTDTQYF. CDR3 sequence (DNA): TGTGCCAGTAGGCGACAGGGGGCGCAGACAGATACGCAGTATTTT.

This chain links TRBV21-1 with TRBJ2-7; the D call in the table, TRBD2, was not verified against the DNA. TRBV21-1 is a listed pseudogene. This CDR3 has 14 amino acids. Written as DNA, the CDR3 is TGTGCCAGCAGCAAATGCCGGGGGGCCTACGAGCAGTACGTC. It yields the protein CASSKCRGAYEQYV.

The V gene is TRBV3-1 (or the pseudogene TRBV3-2), the J gene TRBJ1-2, with 7 bases identical to TRBD1. Germline assignment: CDR1 LGHDT and CDR2 YNNKEL (reference sequence). The CDR3 loop spans 13 amino acids. V dropped 2 bases and J dropped 10; count of bases not matched to a gene: 7. The CDR3, as DNA: TGTGCCAGCAGCCAAAACTCCGGGACAGACTACACCTTC. This sequence encodes CASSQNSGTDYTF.

The V call is TRBV19, the J call TRBJ1-5; 7 nucleotides align to TRBD1. CDR3 length: 15 residues. V shed 4 bases, J shed 7 bases, and the junction held 10 bases outside the gene matches. Germline-derived CDR1 and CDR2 are LNHDA and SQIVND (reference sequence). Here the CDR3 DNA reads TGTGCCAGTAGTAGCCCACAGGGGATGCGGCAGCCCCAGCATTTT. Translation gives CASSSPQGMRQPQHF.